The clone carrying this T cell receptor (beta chain) was seen a few times. What it recognizes is unknown. This entry is derived from a study of spatial heterogeneity in lung cancer. Study-level information: A unique TCR and UMI combination showed up more than ten times in raw reads, on average. Study outcomes and limitations: Whereas they appeared in blood less at follow-up, ubiquitous expanded tumor TCRs appeared there more at resection.

TCRdb fed the 5' RACE reads into MiXCR, producing one record per CDR3 protein. The data contain 50,000 to 55,000 distinct CDR3 sequences, roughly 7.5% of them singletons. Regarding time point: sample taken at primary tumor resection. The study sequenced unsorted whole RNA from tumor, nontumor lung or frozen PBMC. Donors were fewer than 90 untreated early-stage non-small cell lung cancer patients. V dropped 5 bases and J dropped 1 base, with 15 bases sitting between them. Germline V lookup: CDR1 SGHRS, CDR2 YFSETQ. The CDR3 sequence is 15 residues long. This specimen was PBMCs, taken at surgery. The receptor's source is a female donor with early-stage non-small cell lung cancer. V usage is TRBV5-1 and J usage is TRBJ2-5, with D possibly matching TRBD2 (6 bases). CDR3 coding DNA: TGCGCCAGCAGAATGGGGCTAGCGTTCCAAGAGACCCAGTACTTC. Its protein is CASRMGLAFQETQYF. Filled out from reference TRBV5-1 and TRBJ2-5, the complete variable domain reads KAGVTQTPRYLIKTRGQQVTLSCSPISGHRSVSWYQQTPGQGLQFLFEYFSETQRNKGNFPGRFSGRQFSNSRSEMNVSTLELGDSALYLCASRMGLAFQETQYFGPGTRLLVL.